Listed below are T cell receptor beta chains from one sample, sequenced in a study of identical twins. One entry per CDR3 protein, called by TCRdb with MiXCR from the 5' RACE reads. The data hold about 700,000 distinct CDR3 sequences, with 8.5% to 9.5% observed a single time. Another study also made use of these data, one on yellow fever vaccine responses in identical twins.

What was sequenced was PBMCs. Receptors originate from a woman under 30 in good health. The conserved cysteine and the conserved F or W are not part of the CDR3 here. The size of a clone is reported for some rows only, either as once, few or many, or as a class for expanded clones.

clone_size: few; j_call: TRBJ1-3; cdr3_length: 13; v_call: TRBV20-1; cdr3_aa: SAIPRGDSGNTIY
clone_size: many; j_call: TRBJ1-2; cdr3_length: 11; v_call: TRBV6-1; cdr3_aa: ASTESRNYGYT
clone_size: many; j_call: TRBJ1-2; cdr3_length: 12; v_call: TRBV20-1; cdr3_aa: SARDFGYRYGYT
clone_size: many; j_call: TRBJ2-1; cdr3_length: 13; v_call: TRBV12-3/TRBV12-4; cdr3_aa: ASSFAGPSYNEQF
clone_size: many; j_call: TRBJ2-7; cdr3_length: 12; v_call: TRBV6-5; cdr3_aa: ASSYLSGPYEQY
clone_size: -; j_call: TRBJ1-5; cdr3_length: 13; v_call: TRBV4-3; cdr3_aa: ASSLIPGGNQPQH
clone_size: -; j_call: TRBJ2-7; cdr3_length: 12; v_call: TRBV6-1; cdr3_aa: ASSRPPDRIEQY
clone_size: -; j_call: TRBJ1-6; cdr3_length: 14; v_call: TRBV6-5; cdr3_aa: ASSYLQSGGNSPLH
clone_size: few; j_call: TRBJ2-3; cdr3_length: 15; v_call: TRBV5-1; cdr3_aa: ASSKGLAGTLTDTQY
clone_size: -; j_call: TRBJ2-7; cdr3_length: 13; v_call: TRBV6-5; cdr3_aa: ASSYLQGGVYEQY
clone_size: -; j_call: TRBJ2-2; cdr3_length: 14; v_call: TRBV4-3; cdr3_aa: ASSRTGTDYTGELF
clone_size: -; j_call: TRBJ2-5; cdr3_length: 11; v_call: TRBV20-1; cdr3_aa: SASGTGGETQY
clone_size: -; j_call: TRBJ1-1; cdr3_length: 12; v_call: TRBV6-1; cdr3_aa: ASRSRQGNTEAF
clone_size: few; j_call: TRBJ2-2; cdr3_length: 13; v_call: TRBV7-7; cdr3_aa: ASSFSASNTGELF
clone_size: few; j_call: TRBJ2-3; cdr3_length: 12; v_call: TRBV7-2; cdr3_aa: ASSLEVVTDTQY
clone_size: -; j_call: TRBJ2-5; cdr3_length: 13; v_call: TRBV28; cdr3_aa: ASSLVSEYQETQY
clone_size: few; j_call: TRBJ2-7; cdr3_length: 14; v_call: TRBV28; cdr3_aa: ASSLITSGSLGEQY
clone_size: many; j_call: TRBJ2-5; cdr3_length: 10; v_call: TRBV6-2/TRBV6-3; cdr3_aa: ASSTGGETQY
clone_size: -; j_call: TRBJ2-1; cdr3_length: 12; v_call: TRBV20-1; cdr3_aa: SASAGSSYNEQF
clone_size: few; j_call: TRBJ2-7; cdr3_length: 12; v_call: TRBV4-3; cdr3_aa: ASSNKVASHEQY
clone_size: -; j_call: TRBJ1-5; cdr3_length: 12; v_call: TRBV2; cdr3_aa: ASSVGQNVEPQH
clone_size: few; j_call: TRBJ2-5; cdr3_length: 13; v_call: TRBV10-3; cdr3_aa: AIRAQGGLQETQY
clone_size: -; j_call: TRBJ2-3; cdr3_length: 13; v_call: TRBV18; cdr3_aa: ASSPPAGGRDTQY
clone_size: -; j_call: TRBJ1-1; cdr3_length: 12; v_call: TRBV29-1; cdr3_aa: SVWEHVMNTEAF
clone_size: many; j_call: TRBJ1-1; cdr3_length: 11; v_call: TRBV6-5; cdr3_aa: ASSYKEVTEAF
clone_size: few; j_call: TRBJ2-7; cdr3_length: 13; v_call: TRBV28; cdr3_aa: ASRPPGQGWYEQY
clone_size: many; j_call: TRBJ1-2; cdr3_length: 13; v_call: TRBV20-1; cdr3_aa: SAREASASNYGYT
clone_size: many; j_call: TRBJ2-1; cdr3_length: 12; v_call: TRBV20-1; cdr3_aa: SARGGLAGGPQF
clone_size: -; j_call: TRBJ2-5; cdr3_length: 12; v_call: TRBV7-9; cdr3_aa: ASSSLTYQETQY